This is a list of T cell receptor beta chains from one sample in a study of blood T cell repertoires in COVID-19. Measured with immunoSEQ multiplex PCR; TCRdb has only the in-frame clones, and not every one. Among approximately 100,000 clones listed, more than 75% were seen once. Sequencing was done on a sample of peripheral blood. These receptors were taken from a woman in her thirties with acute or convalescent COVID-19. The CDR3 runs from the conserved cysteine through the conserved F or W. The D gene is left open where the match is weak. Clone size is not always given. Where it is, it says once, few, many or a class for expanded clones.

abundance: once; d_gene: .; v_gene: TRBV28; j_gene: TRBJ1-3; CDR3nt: TGTGCCAGCAGTTTATGGGCAGGCTACTCTGGAAACACCATATATTTT; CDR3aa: CASSLWAGYSGNTIYF
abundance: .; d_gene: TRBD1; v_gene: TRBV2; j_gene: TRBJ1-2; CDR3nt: TGTGCCAGCAGACAAACAGGGGGCGGCTACACCTTC; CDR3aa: CASRQTGGGYTF
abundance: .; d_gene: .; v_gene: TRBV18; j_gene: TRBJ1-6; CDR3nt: TGTGCCAGCTCACCCCCATATAATTCACCCCTCCACTTT; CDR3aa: CASSPPYNSPLHF
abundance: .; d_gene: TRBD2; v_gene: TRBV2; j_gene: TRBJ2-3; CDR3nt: TGTGCCAGCACCAGACTAGCGGGGGGGCAGACAGATACGCAGTATTTT; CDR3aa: CASTRLAGGQTDTQYF
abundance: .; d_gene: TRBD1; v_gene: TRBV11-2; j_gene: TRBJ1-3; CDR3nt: TGTGCCAGTACTCCGACCGGGACAGATTCCAGCCGGGGTGGTTTT; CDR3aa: CASTPTGTDSSRGGF
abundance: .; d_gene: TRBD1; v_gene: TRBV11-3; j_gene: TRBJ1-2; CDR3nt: TGTGCCAGCAGCTTAGCAGGGTCTGGGACAGGGAACGGCTACACCTTC; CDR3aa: CASSLAGSGTGNGYTF
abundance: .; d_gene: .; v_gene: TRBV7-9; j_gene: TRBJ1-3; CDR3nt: TGTGCCAGCGAGCCTGCCTACTCTGGAAACACCATATATTTT; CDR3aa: CASEPAYSGNTIYF
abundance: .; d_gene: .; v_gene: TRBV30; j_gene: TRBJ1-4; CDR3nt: TGTGCCTGGAACAGGGCGTTTGGTGAAAAACTGTTTTTT; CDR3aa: CAWNRAFGEKLFF
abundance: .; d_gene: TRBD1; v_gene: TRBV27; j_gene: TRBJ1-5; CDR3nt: TGTGCCAGCAGCCCCGACAGGGTGGGACAGCCCCAGCATTTT; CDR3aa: CASSPDRVGQPQHF
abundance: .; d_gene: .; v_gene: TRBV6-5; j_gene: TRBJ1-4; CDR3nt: TGTGCCAGCAGTTACTCGGCCGCGGTTAATGAAAAACTGTTTTTT; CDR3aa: CASSYSAAVNEKLFF
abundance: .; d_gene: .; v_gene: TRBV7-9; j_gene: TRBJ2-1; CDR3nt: TGTGCCGCCTGGCCGCGGGGTACCTACAATGAGCAGTTCTTC; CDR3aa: CAAWPRGTYNEQFF
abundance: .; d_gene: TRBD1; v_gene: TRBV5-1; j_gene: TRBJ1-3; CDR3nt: TGCGCCACCATGACAGGGGATGGAAACACCATATATTTT; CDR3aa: CATMTGDGNTIYF
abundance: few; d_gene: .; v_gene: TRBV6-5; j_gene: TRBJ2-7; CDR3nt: TGTGCCAGCAGTTACTCGACTGACGGACTCTACGAGCAGTACTTC; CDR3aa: CASSYSTDGLYEQYF
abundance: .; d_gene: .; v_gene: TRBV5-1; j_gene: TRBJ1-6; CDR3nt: TGCGCCAGCAGTCGTGCGGATGCCGGGAATTCACCCCTCCACTTT; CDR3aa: CASSRADAGNSPLHF
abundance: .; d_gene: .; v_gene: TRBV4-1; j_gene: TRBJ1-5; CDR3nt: TGCGCCAGCAGCCCCTACCGGGGAGACAATCAGCCCCAGCATTTT; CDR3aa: CASSPYRGDNQPQHF
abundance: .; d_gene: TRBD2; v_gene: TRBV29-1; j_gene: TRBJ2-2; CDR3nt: TGCAGCGTTGAAAAGGGACCACTAGCGGGGGGTACGAACACCGGGGAGCTGTTTTTT; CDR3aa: CSVEKGPLAGGTNTGELFF
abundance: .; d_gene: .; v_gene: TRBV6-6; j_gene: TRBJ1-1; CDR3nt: TGTGCCAGCAGGTTCGCGGTACGAACGGAGACTGAAGCTTTCTTT; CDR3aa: CASRFAVRTETEAFF
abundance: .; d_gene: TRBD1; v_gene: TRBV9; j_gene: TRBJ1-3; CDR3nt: TGTGCCAGCAGCGGAGACAGGGAGGCTGGAAACACCATATATTTT; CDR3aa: CASSGDREAGNTIYF
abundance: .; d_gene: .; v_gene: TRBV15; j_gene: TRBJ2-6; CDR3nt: TGTGCCACCAGCAGAGATCCAGGGTCTGGGGCCAACGTCCTGACTTTC; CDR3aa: CATSRDPGSGANVLTF
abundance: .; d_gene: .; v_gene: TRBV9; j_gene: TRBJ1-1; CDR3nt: TGTGCCAGCAGCGCGTCAACGACGGGGACTGAAGCTTTCTTT; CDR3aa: CASSASTTGTEAFF
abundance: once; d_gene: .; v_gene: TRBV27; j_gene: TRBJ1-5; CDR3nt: TGTGCCAGCAGTTGGGGCCCTAATCAGCCCCAGCATTTT; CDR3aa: CASSWGPNQPQHF
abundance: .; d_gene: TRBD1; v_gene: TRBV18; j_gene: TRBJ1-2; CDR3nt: TGTGCCATCCCGGACAGGGTCGGCTACACCTTC; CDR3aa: CAIPDRVGYTF
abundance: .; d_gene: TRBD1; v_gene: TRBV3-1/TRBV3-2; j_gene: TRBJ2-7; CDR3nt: TGTGCCAGCAGCCAAGGATGGACAGGGGGGTCCTACGAGCAGTACTTC; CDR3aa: CASSQGWTGGSYEQYF
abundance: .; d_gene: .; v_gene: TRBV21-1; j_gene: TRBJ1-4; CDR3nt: TGTGCCAGTTGGACAGGGAAAGAAAAACTGTTTTTT; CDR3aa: CASWTGKEKLFF
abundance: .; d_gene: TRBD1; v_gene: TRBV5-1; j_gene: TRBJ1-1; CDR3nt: TGCGCCAGCAGCTTGTCCTCGACAGGGGAAGGCACTGAAGCTTTCTTT; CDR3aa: CASSLSSTGEGTEAFF
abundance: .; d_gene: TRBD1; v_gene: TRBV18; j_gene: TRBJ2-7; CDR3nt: TGTGCCAGCTCAGGGGACAGTACCGAGCAGTACTTC; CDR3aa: CASSGDSTEQYF
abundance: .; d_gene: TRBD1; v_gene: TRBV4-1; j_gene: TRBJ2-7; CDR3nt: TGCGCCAGCAGCCAAGACGAGGACAGGGGGCTATTTGGCGAGCAGTACTTC; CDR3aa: CASSQDEDRGLFGEQYF
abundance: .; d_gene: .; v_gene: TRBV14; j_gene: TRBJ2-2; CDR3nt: TGTGCCAGCAGCCAACTTTATGCTATACCTGCGAACACCGGGGAGCTGTTTTTT; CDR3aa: CASSQLYAIPANTGELFF
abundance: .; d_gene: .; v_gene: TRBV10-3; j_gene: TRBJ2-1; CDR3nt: TGTGCCATCAGTGTGGGGGAGGCCCTCTACAATGAGCAGTTCTTC; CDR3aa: CAISVGEALYNEQFF
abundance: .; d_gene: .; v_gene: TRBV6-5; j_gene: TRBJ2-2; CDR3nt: TGTGCCAGCGGCACAGCTACTAGTACCGGGGAGCTGTTTTTT; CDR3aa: CASGTATSTGELFF
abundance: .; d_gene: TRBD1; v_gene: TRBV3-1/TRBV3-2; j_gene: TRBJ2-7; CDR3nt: TGTGCCAGCAGCCCTAGATTGGACAGGCCCTCCTCCTACGAGCAGTACTTC; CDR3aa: CASSPRLDRPSSYEQYF